These T cell receptor beta chains were read from a single sample in a study of blood T cell repertoires in COVID-19. Profiled with immunoSEQ multiplex PCR; TCRdb holds only in-frame clones, not every one. The table lists 85,000 to 110,000 clones, more than 80% of them singletons. Specimen: peripheral blood. All receptors derive from a human donor in a cohort sampled during active COVID-19. CDR3s include the opening cysteine and the closing phenylalanine or tryptophan. A D gene is named only where the DNA matches it firmly. Not every row has a clone size; where given, it reads once, few, many or a size class.

j_gene	v_gene	d_gene	abundance	len	CDR3aa	CDR3nt
TRBJ2-7	TRBV29-1	-	-	13	CSVEGGSAHEQYF	TGCAGCGTTGAAGGGGGTAGCGCCCACGAGCAGTACTTC
TRBJ2-7	TRBV29-1	TRBD2	-	13	CSVVNSGGYEQYF	TGCAGCGTTGTAAATAGCGGGGGTTACGAGCAGTACTTC
TRBJ1-4	TRBV12-3/TRBV12-4	-	once	13	CASSWGVREKLFF	TGTGCCAGCAGTTGGGGGGTCCGGGAAAAACTGTTTTTT
TRBJ1-2	TRBV7-2	TRBD1	-	15	CASSLAGQGARGYTF	TGTGCCAGCAGCTTAGCGGGACAGGGGGCAAGGGGCTACACCTTC
TRBJ1-6	TRBV19	-	once	15	CASTLESLLSSPLHF	TGTGCCAGTACCCTCGAATCTCTTCTTAGTTCACCCCTCCACTTT
TRBJ1-1	TRBV10-2	TRBD1	-	14	CASSESGRGQGAFF	TGCGCCAGCAGTGAGTCTGGCAGGGGGCAAGGGGCTTTCTTT
TRBJ1-1	TRBV7-8	-	-	14	CASSLARAGTEAFF	TGTGCCAGCAGCTTAGCCCGGGCGGGCACTGAAGCTTTCTTT
TRBJ2-5	TRBV9	-	once	14	CASSVGSTQETQYF	TGTGCCAGCAGCGTAGGGTCTACCCAAGAGACCCAGTACTTC
TRBJ1-2	TRBV19	-	-	15	CASSPLRGPPYGYTF	TGTGCCAGTAGCCCCCTAAGAGGGCCTCCCTATGGCTACACCTTC
TRBJ2-7	TRBV9	TRBD2	-	17	CASSVGLAGGPGYEQYF	TGTGCCAGCAGCGTAGGACTAGCGGGGGGGCCTGGTTACGAGCAGTACTTC
TRBJ1-2	TRBV3-1/TRBV3-2	-	-	11	CASSSDYGYTF	TGTGCCAGCAGCTCCGACTATGGCTACACCTTC
TRBJ1-1	TRBV4-3	TRBD1	-	15	CASSLQGAKNTEAFF	TGCGCCAGCAGCCTACAGGGGGCTAAGAACACTGAAGCTTTCTTT
TRBJ2-2	TRBV13	TRBD1	-	20	CASSLETKTPGQENPGELFF	TGTGCCAGCAGCTTAGAGACGAAGACCCCGGGACAGGAGAACCCCGGGGAGCTGTTTTTT
TRBJ2-5	TRBV24-1	TRBD2	-	17	CATSDRGGGGAGETQYF	TGTGCCACCAGTGACCGAGGAGGCGGGGGGGCAGGAGAGACCCAGTACTTC
TRBJ1-2	TRBV29-1	-	-	14	CSVEGSGLFYGYTF	TGCAGCGTTGAGGGCAGCGGCTTATTCTATGGCTACACCTTC
TRBJ1-1	TRBV14	TRBD1	-	14	CASSLNRGWTEAFF	TGTGCCAGCAGCCTTAACAGGGGGTGGACTGAAGCTTTCTTT
TRBJ2-7	TRBV2	TRBD2	-	15	CASRLAGGASYEQYF	TGTGCCAGCAGGCTGGCGGGGGGGGCTTCCTACGAGCAGTACTTC
TRBJ2-7	TRBV3-1/TRBV3-2	TRBD2	-	18	CASSQRVLAGGEAYEQYF	TGTGCCAGCAGCCAAAGGGTACTAGCGGGGGGGGAGGCCTACGAGCAGTACTTC
TRBJ2-6	TRBV7-3	TRBD2	-	17	CASSFWGGGSGANVLTF	TGTGCCAGCAGCTTCTGGGGCGGGGGCTCTGGGGCCAACGTCCTGACTTTC
TRBJ2-1	TRBV19	-	once	17	CASSNRWAGIAYNEQFF	TGTGCCAGTAGTAATCGGTGGGCCGGAATCGCCTACAATGAGCAGTTCTTC
TRBJ2-5	TRBV5-1	TRBD2	-	16	CASSPDTTSIPETQYF	TGCGCCAGCAGCCCAGATACGACTAGCATTCCAGAGACCCAGTACTTC
TRBJ1-2	TRBV2	-	-	15	CASSEVGGAIYGYTF	TGTGCCAGCAGTGAGGTTGGGGGCGCGATCTATGGCTACACCTTC
TRBJ2-1	TRBV4-2	TRBD1	-	15	CASSQEGAAGGEQFF	TGTGCCAGCAGCCAAGAGGGCGCCGCAGGGGGAGAGCAGTTCTTC
TRBJ1-1	TRBV11-2	-	few	15	CASSLWGTRNTEAFF	TGTGCCAGCAGCTTATGGGGCACAAGGAACACTGAAGCTTTCTTT
TRBJ2-2	TRBV5-4	TRBD2	-	17	CASSSFLTSGNTGELFF	TGTGCCAGCAGCTCCTTTTTGACTAGCGGGAACACCGGGGAGCTGTTTTTT
TRBJ2-3	TRBV7-2	-	once	13	CASSSRGADTQYF	TGTGCCAGCAGCTCCAGGGGCGCAGATACGCAGTATTTT
TRBJ1-5	TRBV27	-	few	14	CASSFWGPNQPQHF	TGTGCCAGCAGTTTCTGGGGCCCTAATCAGCCCCAGCATTTT
TRBJ2-7	TRBV13	TRBD1	-	12	CASSRQGYEQYF	TGTGCCAGCAGCCGACAGGGATACGAGCAGTACTTC
TRBJ1-1	TRBV6-2/TRBV6-3	-	once	15	CASSSPRGLNTEAFF	TGTGCCAGCAGTTCCCCCAGGGGATTGAACACTGAAGCTTTCTTT
TRBJ1-6	TRBV5-1	-	-	13	CASRDGDNSPLHF	TGCGCCAGCCGGGATGGGGATAATTCACCCCTCCACTTT
TRBJ2-7	TRBV11-2	-	-	15	CASSLGGGAGDEQYF	TGTGCCAGCAGCTTAGGTGGGGGGGCCGGGGACGAGCAGTACTTC
TRBJ1-3	TRBV3-1/TRBV3-2	-	-	18	CASSQSSTGLTLGNTIYF	TGTGCCAGCAGCCAATCGTCAACAGGCCTCACTTTAGGAAACACCATATATTTT
TRBJ2-3	TRBV2	TRBD2	-	15	CASRRLAGGPDTQYF	TGTGCCAGCAGGCGACTAGCGGGGGGGCCAGATACGCAGTATTTT
TRBJ2-5	TRBV2	-	once	11	CASSRQETQYF	TGTGCCAGCTCGAGGCAAGAGACCCAGTACTTC
TRBJ2-7	TRBV3-1/TRBV3-2	-	-	13	CASRPGNSYEQYF	TGTGCCAGCAGACCCGGGAACTCCTACGAGCAGTACTTC
TRBJ2-7	TRBV2	TRBD1	-	12	CASRVDRGEQYF	TGTGCCAGCAGAGTGGACAGGGGCGAGCAGTACTTC
TRBJ2-7	TRBV29-1	TRBD1	once	15	CSVESWPGGSYEQYF	TGCAGCGTTGAATCCTGGCCAGGGGGTTCCTACGAGCAGTACTTC
TRBJ1-1	TRBV30	-	-	13	CAWSRGGGTEAFF	TGTGCCTGGAGTAGAGGGGGTGGCACTGAAGCTTTCTTT
TRBJ2-1	TRBV10-2	TRBD2	-	11	CASFGTSSQFF	TGCGCCAGCTTTGGGACTAGCAGCCAGTTCTTC
TRBJ2-7	TRBV19	TRBD1	-	15	CASKITGTGEAEQYF	TGTGCCAGTAAAATAACCGGGACAGGGGAAGCCGAGCAGTACTTC
TRBJ1-3	TRBV5-1	-	-	14	CASSLAGYGNTIYF	TGCGCCAGCAGCTTGGCAGGGTATGGAAACACCATATATTTT
TRBJ2-2	TRBV7-3	-	once	14	CASSLNQNTGELFF	TGTGCCAGCAGCTTAAATCAGAACACCGGGGAGCTGTTTTTT
TRBJ1-1	TRBV7-9	-	-	13	CASSPRENTEAFF	TGTGCCAGCAGTCCCAGGGAGAACACTGAAGCTTTCTTT
TRBJ1-5	TRBV6-5	-	-	15	CASSPAQYSNQPQHF	TGTGCCAGCAGTCCGGCACAGTATAGCAATCAGCCCCAGCATTTT
TRBJ1-2	TRBV4-1	-	-	14	CASSQAAANYGYTF	TGCGCCAGCAGCCAAGCCGCAGCTAACTATGGCTACACCTTC
TRBJ1-4	TRBV30	-	-	14	CAWSMRRVNEKLFF	TGTGCCTGGAGTATGCGGAGGGTAAATGAAAAACTGTTTTTT
TRBJ2-6	TRBV2	-	-	16	CAASQGAISGANVLTF	TGTGCCGCGTCGCAGGGCGCCATCTCTGGGGCCAACGTCCTGACTTTC
TRBJ2-7	TRBV5-5	-	once	14	CASSLSYISGEQYF	TGTGCCAGCAGCTTGAGCTACATCTCGGGCGAGCAGTACTTC
TRBJ2-1	TRBV9	-	-	15	CASSFSLGGYNEQFF	TGTGCCAGCAGCTTTTCGTTGGGGGGTTACAATGAGCAGTTCTTC
TRBJ2-1	TRBV5-1	-	-	14	CASRRGGEYNEQFF	TGCGCCAGCCGTAGAGGGGGGGAGTACAATGAGCAGTTCTTC
TRBJ1-6	TRBV5-1	-	-	16	CASSQDSLARGSPLHF	TGCGCCAGCAGCCAAGACAGTTTAGCGCGGGGTTCACCCCTCCACTTT
TRBJ2-4	TRBV5-4	TRBD2	-	15	CASSFAGGGGNIQYF	TGTGCCAGCAGCTTTGCGGGGGGCGGTGGAAACATTCAGTACTTC
TRBJ2-3	TRBV5-5	TRBD1	-	16	CASSLFRGLITDTQYF	TGTGCCAGCAGCTTGTTCAGGGGGCTGATCACAGATACGCAGTATTTT